The 5 T cell receptor beta chains presented below share a single source sample, sequenced in a study of blood T cell repertoires in COVID-19. Sequencing used immunoSEQ multiplex PCR; TCRdb keeps in-frame clones, though not all of them. The sample carries 120,000 to 150,000 clones, about three quarters recorded once. The sequenced material came from peripheral blood. All receptors derive from a man at least 80 years old with acute or convalescent COVID-19.

For the CDR3, the DNA is TGTGCCAGCAGCTTATTGCAGGGGAACACCGGGGAGCTGTTTTTT. Amino acids: CASSLLQGNTGELFF. The chain employs TRBV7-6 and TRBJ2-2; weak D call: TRBD1 (5 bases). V lost 2 bases, J lost 1 base, and 8 bases lay in between. CDR1 and CDR2 (germline): SGHVS, FNYEAQ. The CDR3 extends over 15 amino acids.

The chain recombines TRBV5-4 with TRBJ2-6; D is perhaps TRBD1 (5 bases). Germline CDR1 is SGHNT and CDR2 is YYREEE (reference sequence). The V end lost 0 bases, the J end lost 4 bases, and 8 bases lay between the germline ends. The CDR3 is 15 residues long. The CDR3 protein is CASSLGQRGANVLTF. DNA for the CDR3: TGTGCCAGCAGCTTGGGACAGCGAGGGGCCAACGTCCTGACTTTC. Drawing the rest from reference TRBV5-4 and TRBJ2-6, the complete variable domain is ETGVTQSPTHLIKTRGQQVTLRCSSQSGHNTVSWYQQALGQGPQFIFQYYREEENGRGNFPPRFSGLQFPNYSSELNVNALELDDSALYLCASSLGQRGANVLTFGAGSRLTVL.

The chain uses TRBV19 and TRBJ2-5; 15 nucleotides agree with TRBD2. V gave up 4 bases and J gave up 0 bases; unmatched junction bases: 3. This CDR3 is 17 amino acids long. Looked up from germline, CDR1 is LNHDA and CDR2 is SQIVND (reference sequence). The CDR3 DNA is TGTGCCAGTAGTAGAGGACTAGCGGGGGGGTACCAAGAGACCCAGTACTTC. Encoded protein: CASSRGLAGGYQETQYF.

The chain joins TRBV4-1 to TRBJ1-4, with 7 nucleotides matching TRBD1. With 4 bases clipped from V and 3 bases from J, the junction kept 8 bases outside the gene matches. There are 16 residues in the CDR3. Per germline, CDR1 MGHRA and CDR2 YSYEKL. The CDR3 reads CASSRTEGAANEKLFF. The DNA for the CDR3 is TGCGCCAGCAGCCGCACGGAGGGGGCAGCTAATGAAAAACTGTTTTTT.

V is TRBV9 and J is TRBJ2-1, with D possibly TRBD2 on 6 matching bases. V was trimmed by 0 bases and J by 6 bases, leaving 13 bases between them. This CDR3 contains 15 residues. Germline V gene lookup returns CDR1 SGDLS and CDR2 YYNGEE. The CDR3 bases are TGTGCCAGCAGCGTAGCTCTCGGAGGGGTCAATGAGCAGTTCTTC. It translates to CASSVALGGVNEQFF. Drawing the rest from reference TRBV9 and TRBJ2-1, the complete variable domain is DSGVTQTPKHLITATGQRVTLRCSPRSGDLSVYWYQQSLDQGLQFLIQYYNGEERAKGNILERFSAQQFPDLHSELNLSSLELGDSALYFCASSVALGGVNEQFFGPGTRLTVL.